The 10 T cell receptor beta chains below all came from one sample that was sequenced in a study of a mutant IDH1 vaccine in newly diagnosed glioma. Sequenced by immunoSEQ multiplex PCR; TCRdb stores in-frame clones only, minus some. This sample yields over 75,000 clones, of which about 82% are seen a single time; roughly 7% belongs to the top ten. Regarding time point: baseline, week 1 (first vaccination visit). Treatment in this sample: pre-vaccination baseline after standard-of-care therapy. Sequencing was performed on PBMCs, taken from a glioma patient treated with radiotherapy, temozolomide or both. The receptors were sampled from a man aged 40-55 years with glioma.

The chain joins TRBV5-4 to TRBJ1-5; no clear D. The CDR3 length is 13 residues. Trimming removed 9 bases from V and 2 bases from J, with 12 bases in between. Germline lookup yields CDR1 SGHNT and CDR2 YYREEE (reference sequence). CDR3: CATSLEGNQPQHF. The CDR3 DNA reads as TGTGCCACCTCCCTGGAGGGCAATCAGCCCCAGCATTTT. Looking up the rest from reference TRBV5-4 and TRBJ1-5 gives the full variable domain: ETGVTQSPTHLIKTRGQQVTLRCSSQSGHNTVSWYQQALGQGPQFIFQYYREEENGRGNFPPRFSGLQFPNYSSELNVNALELDDSALYLCATSLEGNQPQHFGDGTRLSIL.

This clone was seen more than once but under ten times. This chain connects TRBV19 to TRBJ1-5, with TRBD1 identical over 7 bases. V shed 3 bases and J 8 bases; nucleotides not matched to a gene: 7. Germline assignment: CDR1 LNHDA and CDR2 SQIVND (reference sequence). The CDR3 loop spans 14 amino acids. DNA of the CDR3: TGTGCCAGTAGTATCCGTAAGGGGGCCGAGCCCCAGCATTTT. It yields the protein CASSIRKGAEPQHF.

The chain has TRBV30 and TRBJ2-7; D is unclear. V shed 5 bases and J shed 4 bases, with 6 bases lying between them. This CDR3 has 10 amino acids. CDR1 is GTSNPN and CDR2 is SVGIG in the germline V gene (reference sequence). CDR3 in DNA: TGTGCCTGGGGCCATTACGAGCAGTACTTC. Translating it yields CAWGHYEQYF.

This clone has only a few counts. This chain connects TRBV29-1 to TRBJ2-7; D might be TRBD2 (5 bases). Germline CDR1 SQVTM, CDR2 ANQGSEA. Trimming shortened V by 7 bases and J by 3 bases, and 13 bases separated the two germline ends. The CDR3 is made up of 12 amino acids. The CDR3 DNA follows: TGCAGCGCTGGACTGTCGGACTACGAGCAGTACTTC. This sequence encodes CSAGLSDYEQYF.

This chain connects TRBV5-1 to TRBJ1-2, with a weak D call TRBD1 (6 bases). Germline V gene lookup returns CDR1 SGHRS and CDR2 YFSETQ. V gave up 3 bases and J gave up 3 bases, with 18 bases separating them. CDR3 length equals 16 residues. As DNA, the CDR3 is TGCGCCAGCAGCTGGACTACAGGGTCGATAGACTATGGCTACACCTTC. Translating it yields CASSWTTGSIDYGYTF.

The chain couples TRBV18 to TRBJ1-2, with 9 nucleotides matching TRBD1. Germline assignment: CDR1 KGHSH and CDR2 LQKENI. Trimming took 2 bases from V and 4 from J; bases not matched to a gene: 2. The CDR3 has 14 amino acids. CDR3 coding DNA: TGTGCCAGCTCACCAGCGGACAGGGGCTATGGCTACACCTTC. It translates to CASSPADRGYGYTF.

This clone showed up just once. The gene calls are TRBV6-5 and TRBJ2-5; 14 nucleotides match TRBD2. Looked up from germline, CDR1 is MNHEY and CDR2 is SVGAGI. The CDR3 covers 16 residues. Germline trimming cut 4 bases from V and 2 bases from J; bases unmatched to any gene: 3. The CDR3 reads CASSFWTSGRQETQYF. The CDR3 nucleotides are TGTGCCAGCAGTTTTTGGACTAGCGGGAGGCAAGAGACCCAGTACTTC.

The gene calls are TRBV7-2 and TRBJ2-3, with a tentative D call TRBD1 (6 bases). Germline lookup yields CDR1 SGHTA and CDR2 FQGNSA. V was trimmed by 6 bases and J by 0 bases, leaving 10 bases between them. There are 14 residues in the CDR3. This CDR3 is CASRYRASTDTQYF. The CDR3 nucleotides read TGTGCCAGCAGATACAGGGCCAGCACAGATACGCAGTATTTT.

The V and J genes are TRBV6-5 and TRBJ2-5, with D hard to call. The J call may not be correct, given that the DNA end is closer to TRBJ2-7. Germline V gives CDR1 MNHEY, CDR2 SVGAGI. The CDR3 totals 13 residues. CDR3 bases: TGTGCCAGCAGTTACGGCGAAAACTACGAGCAGTACTTC. The encoded protein is CASSYGENYEQYF.

The chain couples TRBV28 to TRBJ2-5; D ambiguous. The V gene's germline CDR1 is MDHEN and CDR2 SYDVKM. This CDR3 is 11 amino acids long. Trimming shortened V by 2 bases and J by 5 bases, and 3 bases separated the two germline ends. The CDR3 sequence is CASSLRETQYF. In DNA form, the CDR3 reads TGTGCCAGCAGTTTACGGGAGACCCAGTACTTC.